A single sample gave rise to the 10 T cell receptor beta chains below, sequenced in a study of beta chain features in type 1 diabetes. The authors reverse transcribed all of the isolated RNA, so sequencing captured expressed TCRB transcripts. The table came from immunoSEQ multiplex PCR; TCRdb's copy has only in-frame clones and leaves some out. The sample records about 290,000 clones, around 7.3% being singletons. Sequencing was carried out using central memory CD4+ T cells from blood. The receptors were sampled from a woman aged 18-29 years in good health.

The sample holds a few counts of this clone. The CDR3 sequence: CASSLVGQSYGYTF. The CDR3 DNA reads as TGTGCCAGCAGCTTAGTCGGGCAGTCCTATGGCTACACCTTC. The chain couples TRBV13 to TRBJ1-2; D is unclear. V shed 1 base and J shed 4 bases, with 10 bases lying between them. CDR3 length: 14 amino acids. Germline V CDR1 and CDR2: PRHDT, FYEKMQ (reference sequence).

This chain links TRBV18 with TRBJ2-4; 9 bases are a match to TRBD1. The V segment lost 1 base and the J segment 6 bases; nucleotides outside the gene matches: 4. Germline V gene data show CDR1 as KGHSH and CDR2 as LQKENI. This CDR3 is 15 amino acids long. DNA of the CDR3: TGTGCCAGCTCACCACAGGGACAGGGAACAAACATTCAGTACTTC. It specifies CASSPQGQGTNIQYF.

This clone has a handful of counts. This CDR3 is CATNSGTHYEQYV. The DNA of the CDR3 is TGTGCCACCAATAGCGGGACTCACTACGAGCAGTACGTC. The chain employs TRBV28 and TRBJ2-7; 8 bases agree with TRBD2. V was clipped by 10 bases and J by 3 bases; unmatched bases: 8. CDR3 length equals 13 residues. Germline V gives CDR1 MDHEN, CDR2 SYDVKM.

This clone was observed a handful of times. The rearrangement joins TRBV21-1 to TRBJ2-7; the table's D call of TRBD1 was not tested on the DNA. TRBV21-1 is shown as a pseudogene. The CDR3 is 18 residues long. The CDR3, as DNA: TGTGCCAGCAGCTCAAAAGGGGCTCCGGGACATAGCTCCTACGAGCAGTACTTC. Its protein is CASSSKGAPGHSSYEQYF.

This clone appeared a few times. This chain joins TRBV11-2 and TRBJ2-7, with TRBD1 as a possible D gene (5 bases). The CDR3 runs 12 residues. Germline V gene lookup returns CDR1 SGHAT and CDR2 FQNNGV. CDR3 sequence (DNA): TGTGCCAGCAGCTTATGGGGCGATCCTCCCATCGTC. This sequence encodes CASSLWGDPPIV.

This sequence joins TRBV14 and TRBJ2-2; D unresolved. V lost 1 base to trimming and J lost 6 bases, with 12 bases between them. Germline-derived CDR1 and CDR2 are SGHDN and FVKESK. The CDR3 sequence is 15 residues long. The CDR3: CASSQVGKRSGELFF. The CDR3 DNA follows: TGTGCCAGCAGCCAAGTAGGCAAAAGGTCCGGGGAGCTGTTTTTT. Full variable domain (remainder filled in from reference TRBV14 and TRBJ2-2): EAGVTQFPSHSVIEKGQTVTLRCDPISGHDNLYWYRRVMGKEIKFLLHFVKESKQDESGMPNNRFLAERTGGTYSTLKVQPAELEDSGVYFCASSQVGKRSGELFFGEGSRLTVL.

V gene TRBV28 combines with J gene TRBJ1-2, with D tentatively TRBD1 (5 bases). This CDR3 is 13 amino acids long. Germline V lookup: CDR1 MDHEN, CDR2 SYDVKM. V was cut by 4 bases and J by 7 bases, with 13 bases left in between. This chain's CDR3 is CASSSSQGGGYTF. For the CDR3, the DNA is TGTGCCAGCAGTTCCTCTCAGGGTGGTGGCTACACCTTC.

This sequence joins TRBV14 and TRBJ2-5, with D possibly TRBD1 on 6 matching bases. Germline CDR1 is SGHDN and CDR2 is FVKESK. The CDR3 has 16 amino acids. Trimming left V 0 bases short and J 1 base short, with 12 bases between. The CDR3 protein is CASSQEGQGIQETQYF. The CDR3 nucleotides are TGTGCCAGCAGCCAAGAAGGCCAGGGGATCCAAGAGACCCAGTACTTC.

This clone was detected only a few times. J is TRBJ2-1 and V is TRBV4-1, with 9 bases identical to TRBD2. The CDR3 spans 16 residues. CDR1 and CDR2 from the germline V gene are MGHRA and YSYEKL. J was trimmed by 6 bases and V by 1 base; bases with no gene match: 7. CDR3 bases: TGCGCCAGCAGCCAAGGAGCAGCGGGAGGAGGCAATGAGCAGTTCTTC. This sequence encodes CASSQGAAGGGNEQFF.

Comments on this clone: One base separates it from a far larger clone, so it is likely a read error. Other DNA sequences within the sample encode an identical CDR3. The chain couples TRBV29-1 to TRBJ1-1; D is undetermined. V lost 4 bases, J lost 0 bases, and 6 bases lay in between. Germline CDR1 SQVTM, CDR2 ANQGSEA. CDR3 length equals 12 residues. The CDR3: CSVASVNTEAFF. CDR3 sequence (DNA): TGCAGCGTTGCATCTGTGAACACTGAAGCTTTCTTT.